These 26 T cell receptor beta chains originate from one sample sequenced in a study of graft-versus-host responses after intestinal transplantation. Only in-frame clones appear in the TCRdb table, and some are missing; sequencing was by immunoSEQ multiplex PCR. The data show about 19,000 clones, with more than 30% seen just once and 0.9% held by the top ten. Sequencing was performed on alloreactive CD4+ T cells from a mixed lymphocyte reaction culture, taken before intestinal transplant. Specified subset: CFSE-low proliferating T cells sorted from approximately 6-day pre-transplant mixed lymphocyte reaction (GvH or HvG direction). These receptors were taken from a human patient who received an intestinal transplant.

The chain carries TRBV6-6 and TRBJ2-4; D may match TRBD1 or TRBD2 (6 bases each). The CDR3 spans 14 residues. The V end lost 0 bases, the J end lost 9 bases, and 12 bases lay between the germline ends. The germline CDR1 and CDR2 sequences are MNHNY and SVGAGI (reference sequence). The CDR3 loop is CASSYSWGAGIQYF. The DNA for the CDR3 is TGTGCCAGCAGTTACTCGTGGGGGGCAGGCATTCAGTACTTC.

The chain employs TRBV19 and TRBJ1-5, with D possibly being TRBD1 (6 bases). The CDR3 has 18 residues. Trimming took off 9 bases at V and 6 bases at J, with 30 bases between the two ends. CDR1 LNHDA and CDR2 SQIVND come from the germline V gene (reference sequence). The CDR3 sequence is CASRTGSRTVLLGQPQHF. CDR3 DNA: TGTGCCAGCAGAACAGGGTCACGTACTGTCCTCCTAGGTCAGCCCCAGCATTTT.

The chain couples TRBV5-6 to TRBJ1-4, with D perhaps matching TRBD1 (5 bases). V lost 4 bases and J lost 5, with 15 bases in between. The CDR3 covers 15 residues. CDR1 SGHDT and CDR2 YYEEEE come from the germline V gene. CDR3 DNA sequence: TGTGCCAGCAGCACCACCGGGACGGCCAATGAAAAACTGTTTTTT. This translates into CASSTTGTANEKLFF.

This clone was observed a handful of times. The rearrangement uses TRBV5-6 and TRBJ1-1, with D perhaps TRBD1 (5 bases). V was trimmed by 0 bases and J by 4 bases, leaving 13 bases between them. This CDR3 comprises 15 residues. Germline CDR1 reads SGHDT; CDR2 reads YYEEEE. Written as DNA, the CDR3 is TGTGCCAGCAGCTTGGCCGGGGGTGCTAGCACTGAAGCTTTCTTT. This gives the protein CASSLAGGASTEAFF.

The chain is built from TRBV25-1 and TRBJ1-2; D not resolved. With 2 bases removed from V and 5 bases from J, the gap between germline ends came to 6 bases. Germline V gene data show CDR1 as MGHDK and CDR2 as SYGVNS. This CDR3 has 12 amino acids. The CDR3 nucleotides read TGTGCCAGCAGTGAAAGAGGATATGGCTACACCTTC. This sequence encodes CASSERGYGYTF.

The chain joins TRBV5-6 to TRBJ1-5; D is uncertain. The CDR3 is made up of 14 amino acids. Germline V gene sequence: CDR1 SGHDT, CDR2 YYEEEE. The germline V and J ends were trimmed by 0 bases and 4 bases, with 8 bases remaining between them. The CDR3 sequence: CASSLAGRNQPQHF. The CDR3, as DNA: TGTGCCAGCAGCTTGGCTGGGCGAAATCAGCCCCAGCATTTT.

This clone was observed a handful of times. The rearrangement joins TRBV29-1 to TRBJ1-1, with D perhaps matching TRBD1 (6 bases). The CDR3 has 12 amino acids. Germline loops: CDR1 SQVTM, CDR2 ANQGSEA. Trimming cost V 7 bases and J 0 bases, with 9 bases left between them. DNA of the CDR3: TGCAGCGCCAACAGGGTGAACACTGAAGCTTTCTTT. It codes for CSANRVNTEAFF.

The J gene is TRBJ1-6, the V gene TRBV4-1; D is unclear. This CDR3 spans 14 amino acids. The germline V gene encodes CDR1 MGHRA and CDR2 YSYEKL. V was cut by 3 bases and J by 6 bases, with 9 bases left in between. The CDR3 DNA follows: TGCGCCAGCAGCCAGGTCCCCCCTAATTCACCCCTCCACTTT. Translated: CASSQVPPNSPLHF.

The chain has TRBV7-8 and TRBJ2-5; a weak D match, TRBD1 (5 bases). The assigned J gene may be wrong: the sequence end matches TRBJ2-7 better. The CDR3 is made up of 12 amino acids. From germline, CDR1 is SGHVS and CDR2 FQNEAQ. CDR3 loop: CASSRQSYEQYF. The DNA for the CDR3 is TGTGCCAGCAGCAGACAGAGCTACGAGCAGTACTTC.

By share of the sample, this clone is medium-sized. This sequence joins TRBV10-3 and TRBJ2-7, with a weak D call TRBD1 (6 bases). This CDR3 contains 13 residues. The germline V gene has CDR1 ENHRY and CDR2 SYGVKD. V was clipped by 2 bases and J by 3 bases, with 8 bases between them. The DNA of the CDR3 is TGTGCCATCAGTGAGACAGGGAACTACGAGCAGTACTTC. Translated, it gives CAISETGNYEQYF.

The V call is TRBV4-1, the J call TRBJ2-1, with 11 nucleotides matching TRBD2. V shed 1 base and J 0 bases; nucleotides not matched to a gene: 11. Germline V gives CDR1 MGHRA, CDR2 YSYEKL. The CDR3 is made up of 20 amino acids. The CDR3 region has the DNA TGCGCCAGCAGCCAAGGTCTCGGACTAGCGGGTAGTCTCTCCTACAATGAGCAGTTCTTC. Amino acids: CASSQGLGLAGSLSYNEQFF.

This chain links TRBV7-9 with TRBJ2-7; the D gene is possibly TRBD1 (7 bases). V lost 5 bases and J 0 bases, leaving 14 bases between the germline ends. In germline, CDR1 is SEHNR, CDR2 FQNEAQ (reference sequence). The CDR3 is made up of 15 amino acids. The CDR3 protein is CASSPRRDSSYEQYF. CDR3 in DNA: TGTGCCAGCAGCCCCAGGCGGGACAGCTCCTACGAGCAGTACTTC.

The chain is built from TRBV6-1 and TRBJ1-1, with D possibly TRBD1 on 5 matching bases. This CDR3 region has 14 residues. Germline-derived CDR1 and CDR2 are MNHNS and SASEGT. V was shortened by 7 bases and J by 1 base, with 13 bases between the two germline ends. In nucleotides, the CDR3 is TGTGCCAGCAAATCCGGACAAGCGAACACTGAAGCTTTCTTT. It yields the protein CASKSGQANTEAFF.

The chain uses TRBV19 and TRBJ2-5, with TRBD1 matching 10 bases. CDR3 length equals 15 residues. The germline V gene has CDR1 LNHDA and CDR2 SQIVND (reference sequence). V trimming: 5 bases; J trimming: 4 bases; junction bases outside the gene matches: 7. The CDR3 sequence is CASSPRQGAIETQYF. Written as DNA, the CDR3 is TGTGCCAGTAGTCCACGACAGGGGGCGATAGAGACCCAGTACTTC.

This clone was recorded a few times. This rearrangement joins TRBV11-1 to TRBJ1-2; D not certain. V was shortened by 4 bases and J by 8 bases, with 17 bases between the two germline ends. Germline V gives CDR1 SGHAT, CDR2 FQDESV (reference sequence). The CDR3 covers 14 residues. The CDR3 bases are TGTGCCAGCAGCTCACGGACGGACGTTGGGGGCTACACCTTC. Its translation: CASSSRTDVGGYTF.

The chain combines TRBV9 with TRBJ1-6; D gene unclear. The CDR3 is 14 amino acids. Trimming stripped 0 bases from V and 2 bases from J, with 3 bases between. Looked up from germline, CDR1 is SGDLS and CDR2 is YYNGEE. CDR3 sequence reads: CASSVDTYNSPLHF. The CDR3 region has the DNA TGTGCCAGCAGCGTAGACACCTATAATTCACCCCTCCACTTT.

In this sample, this clone turned up a few times. The chain carries TRBV19 and TRBJ2-1; D not resolved. Germline V CDR1 and CDR2: LNHDA, SQIVND (reference sequence). Trimming shortened V by 5 bases and J by 7 bases, and 9 bases separated the two germline ends. This CDR3 region has 12 residues. CDR3 sequence reads: CASSGSLNEQFF. In DNA, the CDR3 is TGTGCCAGTAGTGGAAGCCTGAATGAGCAGTTCTTC. The entire variable domain, with the rest obtained from reference TRBV19 and TRBJ2-1, is as follows: DGGITQSPKYLFRKEGQNVTLSCEQNLNHDAMYWYRQDPGQGLRLIYYSQIVNDFQKGDIAEGYSVSREKKESFPLTVTSAQKNPTAFYLCASSGSLNEQFFGPGTRLTVL.

The chain links TRBV27 to TRBJ2-2; D is perhaps TRBD1 (6 bases). The CDR3 runs 15 residues. V was cut by 6 bases and J by 6 bases, with 17 bases left in between. The germline V gene encodes CDR1 MNHEY and CDR2 SMNVEV (reference sequence). CDR3 DNA sequence: TGTGCCAGCAGATTGGGGGCCTTGAAATCCGGGGAGCTGTTTTTT. It specifies CASRLGALKSGELFF.

This clone has only a few counts. The chain employs TRBV13 and TRBJ1-5; D perhaps matches TRBD1 (5 bases). V was clipped by 2 bases and J by 1 base, with 30 bases between them. Germline V gene data show CDR1 as PRHDT and CDR2 as FYEKMQ (reference sequence). This CDR3 is built from 22 residues. CDR3 nucleotides: TGTGCCAGCAGCTTACTATCTCAGATTGGCAGGGCGGTCTCGGGAAGCAATCAGCCCCAGCATTTT. Residues: CASSLLSQIGRAVSGSNQPQHF.

Only a few counts were recorded for this clone. The chain has TRBV18 and TRBJ1-6, with TRBD1 matching over 7 bases. The CDR3 contains 18 residues. In germline, CDR1 is KGHSH, CDR2 LQKENI. V was clipped by 6 bases and J by 8 bases; unmatched bases: 19. The CDR3 sequence: CASSPDRMGDGGDSPLHF. Here the CDR3 DNA reads TGTGCCAGCTCGCCGGACAGGATGGGGGACGGAGGGGATTCACCCCTCCACTTT.

The chain joins TRBV7-2 to TRBJ1-2; 7 bases map to TRBD1. The CDR3 has 16 amino acids. CDR1 and CDR2 from the germline V gene are SGHTA and FQGNSA. V lost 3 bases to trimming and J lost 4 bases; unmatched junction nucleotides: 11. CDR3 loop: CASSFTPGGPAYGYTF. The CDR3 bases are TGTGCCAGCAGCTTTACACCAGGGGGTCCCGCCTATGGCTACACCTTC. The entire variable domain, with the rest obtained from reference TRBV7-2 and TRBJ1-2, is as follows: GAGVSQSPSNKVTEKGKDVELRCDPISGHTALYWYRQSLGQGLEFLIYFQGNSAPDKSGLPSDRFSAERTGGSVSTLTIQRTQQEDSAVYLCASSFTPGGPAYGYTFGSGTRLTVV.

There are a few counts of this clone. This chain connects TRBV19 to TRBJ1-1; D unresolved. Germline lookup yields CDR1 LNHDA and CDR2 SQIVND (reference sequence). The CDR3 runs 14 residues. Trimming took off 7 bases at V and 9 bases at J, with 21 bases between the two ends. The CDR3, as DNA: TGTGCCAGTAATCCAACCCCGGAGGGTACGAAAGCTTTCTTT. Its translation: CASNPTPEGTKAFF.

This clone was seen a few times. The chain recombines TRBV11-1 with TRBJ2-7; 8 bases fit TRBD1. With 5 bases clipped from V and 7 bases from J, the junction kept 7 bases outside the gene matches. The germline gives CDR1 SGHAT, CDR2 FQDESV (reference sequence). The CDR3 is made up of 13 amino acids. CDR3 DNA sequence: TGTGCCAGCAGCAGGACAGGGAGGAGAGAGCAGTACTTC. Translated: CASSRTGRREQYF.

The chain links TRBV9 to TRBJ2-3; TRBD2 matches 10 bases. The CDR3 loop spans 15 amino acids. Germline CDR1 and CDR2: SGDLS and YYNGEE. The V and J ends lost 2 bases and 2 bases, in that order; junction bases with no gene match: 2. CDR3 sequence reads: CASSVGLANTDTQYF. CDR3 in DNA: TGTGCCAGCAGCGTGGGACTAGCGAACACAGATACGCAGTATTTT.

This clone was seen just once. As DNA, the CDR3 is TGCGCCAGCAGCCAAGGGCCAGCGAGGACCGGAGGCTACACCTTC. Amino acids: CASSQGPARTGGYTF. The chain is built from TRBV4-1 and TRBJ1-2; D gene unclear. Trimming left V 1 base short and J 8 bases short, with 17 bases between. The germline V gene encodes CDR1 MGHRA and CDR2 YSYEKL. The CDR3 is 15 amino acids.

The V call is TRBV10-3, the J call TRBJ2-3; 9 bases are shared with TRBD1. Trimming at V came to 4 bases and at J to 5 bases, leaving 4 bases not matched to a gene. The germline CDR1 and CDR2 sequences are ENHRY and SYGVKD. The CDR3 length is 14 residues. The CDR3 coding sequence is TGTGCCATCAGTGTGGACAGGGGTGGAGATACGCAGTATTTT. Its protein is CAISVDRGGDTQYF.